Following are 25 T cell receptor beta chains from one sample sequenced in a study of blood T cell repertoires in COVID-19. Sequencing used immunoSEQ multiplex PCR; TCRdb keeps in-frame clones, though not all of them. The data contain 30,000 or so clones, 70% to 90% of them singletons. Sample: peripheral blood. These receptors were collected from a human donor in a cohort sampled during active COVID-19.

The chain links TRBV5-6 to TRBJ2-2; 12 positions agree with TRBD2. This CDR3 comprises 17 residues. The V and J ends lost 1 base and 3 bases, in that order; junction bases with no gene match: 4. Germline CDR1 SGHDT, CDR2 YYEEEE. Here the CDR3 reads CASSLLASGGDTGELFF. The CDR3 bases are TGTGCCAGCAGCTTGTTGGCTAGCGGGGGGGACACCGGGGAGCTGTTTTTT.

This rearrangement joins TRBV4-3 to TRBJ1-2; the D gene is possibly TRBD1 (5 bases). V dropped 0 bases and J dropped 5 bases, with 13 bases sitting between them. The CDR3 runs 15 residues. Germline-derived CDR1 and CDR2 are LGHNA and YSLEER. The chain's CDR3 is CASSQDLGDWYGYTF. In DNA, the CDR3 is TGCGCCAGCAGCCAAGATCTTGGGGACTGGTATGGCTACACCTTC.

V and J are TRBV9 and TRBJ2-1; possible D gene TRBD1, 6 bases. The CDR3 loop spans 13 amino acids. Trimming shortened V by 3 bases and J by 5 bases, and 9 bases separated the two germline ends. From germline, CDR1 is SGDLS and CDR2 YYNGEE. The CDR3: CASSGQDHNEQFF. Written as DNA, the CDR3 is TGTGCCAGCAGCGGACAGGATCACAATGAGCAGTTCTTC.

This clone was seen just once. V and J are TRBV11-2 and TRBJ2-1, with D hard to call. This CDR3 is 11 amino acids long. The germline V gene has CDR1 SGHAT and CDR2 FQNNGV. The germline V and J ends were trimmed by 7 bases and 6 bases, with 7 bases remaining between them. CDR3 sequence: CASTGANEQFF. In nucleotides, the CDR3 is TGTGCCAGCACCGGAGCCAATGAGCAGTTCTTC. Together with reference TRBV11-2 and TRBJ2-1, the CDR3 gives the full variable domain: EAGVAQSPRYKIIEKRQSVAFWCNPISGHATLYWYQQILGQGPKLLIQFQNNGVVDDSQLPKDRFSAERLKGVDSTLKIQPAKLEDSAVYLCASTGANEQFFGPGTRLTVL.

The chain links TRBV6-4 to TRBJ2-2, with a possible D match to TRBD2 (6 bases). The V gene's germline CDR1 is MRHNA and CDR2 SNTAGT. The CDR3 is 16 amino acids. Deletions cut 3 bases from V and 6 bases from J, with 17 bases between. The CDR3 nucleotides are TGTGCCAGCAGTGAAGGAGGGGCTTTGATATCCGGGGAGCTGTTTTTT. This translates into CASSEGGALISGELFF.

The chain couples TRBV29-1 to TRBJ2-1, with 7 bases lining up with TRBD2. J lost 7 bases, V lost 6 bases, and 15 bases had no gene match. The CDR3 is made up of 15 amino acids. Germline V gene sequence: CDR1 SQVTM, CDR2 ANQGSEA. CDR3 sequence: CSVDVVRGTVNEQFF. CDR3 nucleotide sequence: TGCAGCGTAGACGTTGTGCGGGGGACTGTGAATGAGCAGTTCTTC.

This clone is medium-sized in the sample. The rearrangement uses TRBV9 and TRBJ1-2, with TRBD1 matching over 7 bases. The CDR3 spans 13 residues. Trimming removed 3 bases from V and 3 bases from J; junction bases left unmatched: 2. Germline V lookup: CDR1 SGDLS, CDR2 YYNGEE. The CDR3 loop is CASSAGQDYGYTF. As DNA, the CDR3 is TGTGCCAGCAGCGCCGGACAGGACTATGGCTACACCTTC.

V usage is TRBV24-1 and J usage is TRBJ2-7; 7 bases line up with TRBD2. V shed 9 bases, J shed 5 bases, and the junction held 12 bases outside the gene matches. CDR3 size: 14 residues. Per the germline V gene, CDR1 is KGHDR and CDR2 is SFDVKD. Here the CDR3 DNA reads TGTGCCACCCAGGGAGGGGCAGGTGAGCACGAGCAGTACTTC. Translation gives CATQGGAGEHEQYF.

The chain couples TRBV6-5 to TRBJ1-2, with 7 bases lining up with TRBD1. Germline V gene lookup returns CDR1 MNHEY and CDR2 SVGAGI. The CDR3 is 11 residues long. After removal of 6 bases from V and 7 bases from J, the junction contained 2 bases not matched to a gene. CDR3 protein: CASRRQGGYTF. In nucleotides, the CDR3 is TGTGCCAGCAGACGACAGGGTGGCTACACCTTC.

This clone was observed a single time. The rearrangement links TRBV25-1 to TRBJ2-7, with D unresolved. V was shortened by 8 bases and J by 6 bases, with 11 bases between the two germline ends. The CDR3 has 11 residues. Per the germline V gene, CDR1 is MGHDK and CDR2 is SYGVNS. This chain's CDR3 is CASRRVGEQYF. The CDR3 region has the DNA TGTGCCAGCCGGAGAGTTGGCGAGCAGTACTTC.

The chain carries TRBV19 and TRBJ2-1, with TRBD2 matching 8 bases. The CDR3 extends over 14 amino acids. The ends lost 2 bases at V and 5 bases at J; junction bases unmatched: 2. CDR1 LNHDA and CDR2 SQIVND come from the germline V gene (reference sequence). The CDR3: CASSIRRGDNEQFF. DNA for the CDR3: TGTGCCAGTAGTATACGGCGGGGGGACAATGAGCAGTTCTTC.

The J gene is TRBJ1-2, the V gene TRBV14; D call uncertain. Trimming removed 1 base from V and 3 bases from J, with 12 bases in between. This CDR3 contains 15 residues. Germline-derived CDR1 and CDR2 are SGHDN and FVKESK. Written as DNA, the CDR3 is TGTGCCAGCAGCCAAGCTCCAGGAATGGACTATGGCTACACCTTC. It encodes CASSQAPGMDYGYTF.

The chain uses TRBV4-1 and TRBJ2-3; TRBD2 is a possible D gene (6 bases). Germline lookup yields CDR1 MGHRA and CDR2 YSYEKL. The length of the CDR3 is 13 residues. The CDR3: CPGDSGGWDTQYF. As DNA, the CDR3 is TGCCCGGGAGATAGTGGAGGATGGGATACGCAGTATTTT.

The rearrangement uses TRBV9 and TRBJ1-1; 7 nucleotides agree with TRBD1. Germline lookup yields CDR1 SGDLS and CDR2 YYNGEE. CDR3 length equals 13 residues. With V trimmed by 0 bases and J by 5 bases, 1 base remained unmatched. In DNA, the CDR3 is TGTGCCAGCAGCGTAGAGGGACAGACTGAAGCTTTCTTT. It specifies CASSVEGQTEAFF.

The rearrangement joins TRBV4-1 to TRBJ2-7; a possible D gene is TRBD2 (5 bases). The CDR3 loop spans 14 amino acids. V lost 2 bases, J lost 0 bases, and 8 bases lay in between. Germline CDR1 MGHRA, CDR2 YSYEKL. This CDR3 is CASSQPGISYEQYF. The CDR3, as DNA: TGCGCCAGCAGCCAACCGGGAATCTCCTACGAGCAGTACTTC.

In the case of this clone: Other DNA variants within this sample encode the same CDR3. The chain couples TRBV12-3 or TRBV12-4 to TRBJ2-5, with no clear D. The CDR3 is 11 residues long. Trimming removed 3 bases at V and 4 bases at J, with 3 bases between. CDR3 sequence reads: CASSFRETQYF. DNA for the CDR3: TGTGCCAGCAGTTTTCGAGAGACCCAGTACTTC.

The chain recombines TRBV6-2 or TRBV6-3 with TRBJ2-7, with D unresolved. V lost 4 bases and J 0 bases, leaving 13 bases between the germline ends. The CDR3 sequence is 15 residues long. Germline lookup yields CDR1 MNHEY and CDR2 SVGEGT. The CDR3, as DNA: TGTGCCAGCAGTTTATTGGAGTTCCACTCCTACGAGCAGTACTTC. Amino acids: CASSLLEFHSYEQYF.

This rearrangement joins TRBV27 to TRBJ1-2; 8 bases match TRBD1. J lost 4 bases, V lost 5 bases, and 6 bases had no gene match. Germline lookup yields CDR1 MNHEY and CDR2 SMNVEV (reference sequence). The CDR3 runs 14 residues. CDR3 loop: CASSPTGAIYGYTF. The CDR3 DNA follows: TGTGCCAGCAGTCCGACAGGGGCTATCTATGGCTACACCTTC.

This sequence joins TRBV13 and TRBJ2-2, with a tentative D call TRBD2 (6 bases). The germline gives CDR1 PRHDT, CDR2 FYEKMQ (reference sequence). The CDR3 consists of 16 residues. Between the trimmed V and J ends, which lost 2 bases and 3 bases, there was a span of 13 bases. The CDR3 loop reads CASSLRRAADTGELFF. The CDR3 DNA reads as TGTGCCAGCAGCTTAAGGAGGGCAGCTGACACCGGGGAGCTGTTTTTT.

This chain links TRBV28 with TRBJ2-7; D possibly corresponds to TRBD1 (5 bases). Trimming removed 2 bases at V and 5 bases at J, with 13 bases between. Germline CDR1 and CDR2: MDHEN and SYDVKM. CDR3 length equals 14 residues. The CDR3: CASSLLGLGDEQYF. The CDR3 DNA sequence: TGTGCCAGCAGTTTACTGGGGCTGGGCGACGAGCAGTACTTC.

The CDR3 region has the DNA TGTGCCAGCAGCTCGCCCTACACAGCAAACACTGAAGCTTTCTTT. It codes for CASSSPYTANTEAFF. The gene calls are TRBV7-8 and TRBJ1-1; D uncertain. CDR1 and CDR2 (germline): SGHVS, FQNEAQ. CDR3 length equals 15 residues. Trimming took off 4 bases at V and 2 bases at J, with 14 bases between the two ends.

In its sample, this clone was seen once. The rearrangement links TRBV6-6 to TRBJ1-3; D remains unclear. The V and J ends lost 2 bases and 9 bases respectively, with 8 bases between them. In germline, CDR1 is MNHNY, CDR2 SVGAGI (reference sequence). The length of the CDR3 is 12 residues. CDR3 residues: CASSYTRGTIYF. CDR3 DNA: TGTGCCAGCAGTTACACCCGGGGCACCATATATTTT.

The chain carries TRBV28 and TRBJ2-7, with a weak D call TRBD2 (6 bases). The V and J ends lost 1 base and 9 bases respectively, with 22 bases between them. Germline V CDR1 and CDR2: MDHEN, SYDVKM. There are 16 residues in the CDR3. CDR3: CASSLYRSWQAGGQYF. The CDR3 nucleotides read TGTGCCAGCAGTTTATACCGTTCATGGCAGGCCGGGGGGCAGTACTTC.

The chain combines TRBV6-4 with TRBJ2-3, with 10 positions matching TRBD2. This CDR3 has 15 amino acids. Trimming at V came to 0 bases and at J to 5 bases, leaving 2 bases not matched to a gene. Germline V lookup: CDR1 MRHNA, CDR2 SNTAGT. For the CDR3, the DNA is TGTGCCAGCAGTGACTCCAGCGGGGGGGGAGATACGCAGTATTTT. Encoded protein: CASSDSSGGGDTQYF.

The chain combines TRBV11-1 with TRBJ2-7; the D gene is possibly TRBD2 (6 bases). The CDR3 runs 16 residues. Germline V gene lookup returns CDR1 SGHAT and CDR2 FQDESV (reference sequence). The V end lost 1 base, the J end lost 6 bases, and 19 bases lay between the germline ends. The CDR3 DNA sequence: TGTGCCAGCAGCTTAGGGAGCTGGGGGGTGAAACGCGAGCAGTACTTC. It encodes CASSLGSWGVKREQYF.